These 20 T cell receptor beta chains came from one sample sequenced in a study of T cells in Graves' hyperthyroidism and ophthalmopathy. There were TCR beta CDR3 regions amplified from RNA transcripts. The TCR CDR3 first-round RT-PCR relied on the HTBI primer set. TCRdb redid the calling of the multiplex PCR reads with MiXCR, one entry per CDR3 protein. The sample records approximately 410,000 distinct CDR3 sequences, roughly 14% being singletons. Input material: blood. The receptors were sampled from a man aged 18 to 30 with Graves' ophthalmopathy.

This clonotype was found many times. This chain connects TRBV7-9 to TRBJ2-1; D may match TRBD1 or TRBD2 (5 bases each). V was shortened by 5 bases and J by 6 bases, with 11 bases between the two germline ends. The CDR3 loop spans 13 amino acids. Looked up from germline, CDR1 is SEHNR and CDR2 is FQNEAQ (reference sequence). CDR3 sequence reads: CASSPGTRNEQFF. The CDR3 coding sequence is TGTGCCAGCAGCCCGGGGACCCGCAATGAGCAGTTCTTC.

This clonotype was seen a few times. V gene TRBV9 combines with J gene TRBJ2-5; D call uncertain. With 4 bases removed from V and 5 bases from J, the gap between germline ends came to 12 bases. The CDR3 runs to 13 residues. CDR1 and CDR2 from the germline V gene are SGDLS and YYNGEE. CDR3 sequence (DNA): TGTGCCAGCAGCCTAGGCAATACGGAGACCCAGTACTTC. The encoded protein is CASSLGNTETQYF.

This clonotype occurred many times. The gene calls are TRBV5-1 and TRBJ2-7; TRBD1 aligns across 9 bases. The length of the CDR3 is 16 residues. The junction had 9 bases not matched to a gene; V was cut back by 4 bases and J by 1 base. CDR1 and CDR2 (germline): SGHRS, YFSETQ. The chain's CDR3 is CASSRARDRDSYEQYF. CDR3 DNA sequence: TGCGCCAGCAGCCGAGCAAGGGACAGGGATTCCTACGAGCAGTACTTC.

This clonotype came up a few times. The chain has TRBV7-8 and TRBJ2-7, with D tentatively TRBD1 (6 bases). V lost 1 base and J 7 bases, leaving 14 bases between the germline ends. The CDR3 sequence is 14 residues long. CDR1 is SGHVS, CDR2 FQNEAQ, per germline. CDR3 nucleotides: TGTGCCAGCAGCTTAGGGCCCACGAGGGGGGAGCAGTACTTC. Amino acid sequence: CASSLGPTRGEQYF.

In this sample, this clonotype turned up many times. The V gene is TRBV6-1, the J gene TRBJ1-1; tentative D call: TRBD1 (5 bases). The CDR3 sequence is 14 residues long. Germline CDR1 and CDR2: MNHNS and SASEGT. Trimming cost V 6 bases and J 1 base, with 12 bases left between them. Here the CDR3 DNA reads TGTGCCAGCAGGCACCATACAGGGAACACTGAAGCTTTCTTT. Its protein product is CASRHHTGNTEAFF.

This clonotype was detected many times. The V gene is TRBV12-3 or TRBV12-4, the J gene TRBJ2-6; no definite D call. The V and J ends lost 7 bases and 0 bases respectively, with 7 bases between them. This CDR3 region has 14 residues. CDR3 DNA sequence: TGTGCCAGCAAACATTACTCTGGGGCCAACGTCCTGACTTTC. As protein: CASKHYSGANVLTF.

Many counts were recorded for this clonotype. V is TRBV30 and J is TRBJ2-1; D may correspond to TRBD1 or TRBD2 (5 bases each). Deletions cut 4 bases from V and 1 base from J, with 8 bases between. From germline, CDR1 is GTSNPN and CDR2 SVGIG (reference sequence). The CDR3 covers 13 residues. The CDR3 sequence: CAWKGTSYNEQFF. The CDR3 DNA sequence: TGTGCCTGGAAAGGGACGTCCTACAATGAGCAGTTCTTC.

There are many counts of this clonotype. The J gene is TRBJ2-5, the V gene TRBV9; the D gene could be TRBD1 or TRBD2 (5 bases each). V lost 0 bases, J lost 5 bases, and 11 bases lay in between. The CDR3 loop spans 14 amino acids. Germline-derived CDR1 and CDR2 are SGDLS and YYNGEE. DNA of the CDR3: TGTGCCAGCAGCGTAGGTGGGACGACTGAGACCCAGTACTTC. This sequence encodes CASSVGGTTETQYF.

This clonotype has a count of ten or more. The chain combines TRBV13 with TRBJ1-1; tentative D call: TRBD1 (6 bases). Germline lookup yields CDR1 PRHDT and CDR2 FYEKMQ (reference sequence). V was trimmed by 5 bases and J by 0 bases, leaving 19 bases between them. The CDR3 has 17 residues. CDR3 nucleotide sequence: TGTGCCAGCAGCGCCGGGACAATGGAAGCCATGAACACTGAAGCTTTCTTT. This encodes CASSAGTMEAMNTEAFF.

The table lists this clonotype with a few counts. The chain carries TRBV5-5 and TRBJ2-3; 7 bases are shared with TRBD2. V gave up 7 bases and J gave up 6 bases; unmatched junction bases: 2. The CDR3 consists of 11 residues. Germline values: CDR1 SGHKS, CDR2 YYEKEE (reference sequence). The CDR3 coding sequence is TGTGCCAGCGGAGCGGGGGATACGCAGTATTTT. Translated: CASGAGDTQYF.

This clonotype was observed at least ten times. In DNA, the CDR3 is TGTGCCAGCAGCCCAACGGCCGGGTGGAACGGATATTTT. Protein sequence: CASSPTAGWNGYF. This chain joins TRBV14 and TRBJ1-3; no clear D gene. The CDR3 is made up of 13 amino acids. V was shortened by 4 bases and J by 15 bases, with 19 bases between the two germline ends. Germline assignment: CDR1 SGHDN and CDR2 FVKESK.

This clonotype came up many times. The chain is built from TRBV11-2 and TRBJ2-7, with D perhaps given as TRBD1 or TRBD2 (5 bases each). V lost 5 bases and J 7 bases, leaving 12 bases between the germline ends. The CDR3 consists of 12 residues. Germline lookup yields CDR1 SGHAT and CDR2 FQNNGV. The CDR3 DNA sequence: TGTGCCAGCAGCACAGGACTGCCAGAGCAGTACTTC. It translates to CASSTGLPEQYF.

This clonotype occurred a few times. The conserved phenylalanine or tryptophan normally closing the CDR3 is absent here, so this likely arose from a read error. V usage is TRBV5-1 and J usage is TRBJ2-1, with D possibly called TRBD1 or TRBD2 (6 bases each). This CDR3 contains 15 residues. CDR1 is SGHRS, CDR2 YFSETQ, per germline. Trimming stripped 5 bases from V and 1 base from J, with 13 bases between. The CDR3 loop reads CASRPTGASYNEQFL. The DNA for the CDR3 is TGCGCCAGCAGGCCTACGGGGGCTTCCTACAATGAGCAGTTCCTC.

This clonotype was detected ten times or more. The chain employs TRBV7-9 and TRBJ2-1; D is possibly TRBD1 (5 bases). Between the trimmed V and J ends, which lost 6 bases and 2 bases, there was a span of 5 bases. CDR3 length: 12 residues. Germline V gene sequence: CDR1 SEHNR, CDR2 FQNEAQ (reference sequence). CDR3 region: CASRDTYNEQFF. The CDR3 DNA is TGTGCCAGCAGGGACACCTACAATGAGCAGTTCTTC.

This clonotype was counted ten times or more. The chain carries TRBV18 and TRBJ2-1; 10 bases are shared with TRBD2. The V gene end was trimmed by 5 bases and the J gene end by 10 bases; junction bases not matched to a gene: 11. Germline assignment: CDR1 KGHSH and CDR2 LQKENI. The CDR3 contains 15 residues. Here the CDR3 DNA reads TGTGCCAGCTCAGTCTCAGCGGGAGGGCCTGGAGAGCAGTTCTTC. It yields the protein CASSVSAGGPGEQFF.

The V call is TRBV30, the J call TRBJ2-1, with TRBD2 matching 13 bases. Trimming at V came to 1 base and at J to 2 bases, leaving 5 bases not matched to a gene. Looked up from germline, CDR1 is GTSNPN and CDR2 is SVGIG (reference sequence). This CDR3 is built from 17 residues. This CDR3 is CAWSGLAGGAPYNEQFF. CDR3 nucleotides: TGTGCCTGGAGTGGACTAGCGGGAGGAGCCCCCTACAATGAGCAGTTCTTC.

This clonotype was recorded many times. The rearrangement uses TRBV6-1 and TRBJ1-2; D is uncertain. With 5 bases removed from V and 8 bases from J, the gap between germline ends came to 12 bases. The CDR3 has 12 amino acids. Germline V gene sequence: CDR1 MNHNS, CDR2 SASEGT. CDR3 amino acids: CASSLNREGYTF. The DNA of the CDR3 is TGTGCCAGCAGTTTGAACCGGGAAGGCTACACCTTC.

This clonotype was counted ten times or more. The chain joins TRBV12-3 or TRBV12-4 to TRBJ2-7; D may be TRBD1 (6 bases). V was clipped by 1 base and J by 6 bases, with 10 bases between them. The CDR3 length is 13 residues. The CDR3 reads CASSLGPGVEQYF. In nucleotides, the CDR3 is TGTGCCAGCAGTTTAGGGCCAGGGGTCGAGCAGTACTTC.

At least ten counts were recorded for this clonotype. The chain carries TRBV6-6 and TRBJ1-5, with TRBD1 identical over 8 bases. The V gene's germline CDR1 is MNHNY and CDR2 SVGAGI (reference sequence). Germline trimming cut 0 bases from V and 7 bases from J; bases unmatched to any gene: 5. The CDR3 is 15 amino acids. CDR3 bases: TGTGCCAGCAGTTACTCCGGGACAGGATCCCAGCCCCAGCATTTT. Residues: CASSYSGTGSQPQHF.

The table lists this clonotype with a few counts. The chain links TRBV30 to TRBJ1-4, with 8 bases aligning to TRBD1. The CDR3 spans 14 residues. The junction had 6 bases not matched to a gene; V was cut back by 2 bases and J by 7 bases. Germline CDR1 is GTSNPN and CDR2 is SVGIG (reference sequence). The CDR3 protein is CAWSYGQGGEKLFF. CDR3 coding DNA: TGTGCCTGGAGTTACGGACAGGGTGGTGAAAAACTGTTTTTT.